This T cell receptor beta chain was sequenced during a study of blood T cell repertoires in COVID-19. Study context: Some COVID-19 samples were acute and others convalescent; all came from the United States, Italy and Spain. PBMCs, B-cell-depleted T cells, or T cells provided the cDNA or gDNA that made up the material.

In the study's own analysis: Using reference gene primer amplification, nucleated cell counts were estimated. Method: immunoSEQ multiplex PCR; TCRdb's copy keeps in-frame clones and lacks some. D and trimming come from the DNA, and the V and J calls and clone size come from that table. The table lists roughly 300,000 clones, less than 85% of them singletons, with around 1.6% in the top ten. While infection was still active, Seattle patients were enrolled and then followed longitudinally. After removal of 6 bases from V and 9 bases from J, the junction contained 4 bases not matched to a gene. The CDR3 runs to 12 residues.

The chain has TRBV12-3 or TRBV12-4 and TRBJ2-3; TRBD2 agrees at 9 bases. The receptor's source is a human donor with COVID-19, enrolled during active disease. The donor label of this sample is uncertain. The specimen was peripheral blood. In DNA form, the CDR3 reads TGTGCCAGCAGCTCCGGGACTAGCACGCAGTATTTT. Protein product: CASSSGTSTQYF.